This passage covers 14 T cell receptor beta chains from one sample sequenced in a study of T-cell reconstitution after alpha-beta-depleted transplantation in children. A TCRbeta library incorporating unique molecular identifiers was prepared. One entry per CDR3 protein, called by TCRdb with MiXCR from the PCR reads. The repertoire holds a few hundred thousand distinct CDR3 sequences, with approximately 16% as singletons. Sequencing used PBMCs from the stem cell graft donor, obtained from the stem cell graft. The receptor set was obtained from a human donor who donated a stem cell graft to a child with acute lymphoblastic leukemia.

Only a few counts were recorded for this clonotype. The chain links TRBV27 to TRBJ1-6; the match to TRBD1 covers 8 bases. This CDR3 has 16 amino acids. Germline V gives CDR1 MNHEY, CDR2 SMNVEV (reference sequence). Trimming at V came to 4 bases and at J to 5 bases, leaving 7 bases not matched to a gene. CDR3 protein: CASSSLGQGNNSPLHF. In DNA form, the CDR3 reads TGTGCCAGCAGTTCCTTAGGACAGGGAAATAATTCACCCCTCCACTTT.

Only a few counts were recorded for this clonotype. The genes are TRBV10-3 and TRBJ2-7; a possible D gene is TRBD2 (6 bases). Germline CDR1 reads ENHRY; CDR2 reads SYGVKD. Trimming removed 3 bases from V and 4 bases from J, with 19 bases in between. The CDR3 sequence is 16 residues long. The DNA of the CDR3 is TGTGCCATCAGTGACGGGGGACTCCGGAAGGGGTACGAGCAGTACTTC. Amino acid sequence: CAISDGGLRKGYEQYF.

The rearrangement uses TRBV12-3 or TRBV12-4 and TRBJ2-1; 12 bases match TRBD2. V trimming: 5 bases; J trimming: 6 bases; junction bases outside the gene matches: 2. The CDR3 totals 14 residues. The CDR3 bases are TGTGCCAGCAGTCGACTAGCGGGAGCCAATGAGCAGTTCTTC. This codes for CASSRLAGANEQFF.

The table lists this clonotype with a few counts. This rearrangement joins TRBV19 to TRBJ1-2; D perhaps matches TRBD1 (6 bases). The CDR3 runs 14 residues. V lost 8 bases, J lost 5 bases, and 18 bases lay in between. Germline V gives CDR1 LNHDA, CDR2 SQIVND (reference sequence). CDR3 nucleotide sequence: TGTGCCAGTCCGAAGGCAGGGGAGTGGTATGGCTACACCTTC. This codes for CASPKAGEWYGYTF.

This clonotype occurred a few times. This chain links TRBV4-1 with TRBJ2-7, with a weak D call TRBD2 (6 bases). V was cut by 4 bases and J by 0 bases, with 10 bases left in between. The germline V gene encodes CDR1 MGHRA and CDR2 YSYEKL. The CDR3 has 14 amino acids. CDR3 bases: TGCGCCAGCAGCCCCGTAGCGGTCTCCTACGAGCAGTACTTC. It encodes CASSPVAVSYEQYF.

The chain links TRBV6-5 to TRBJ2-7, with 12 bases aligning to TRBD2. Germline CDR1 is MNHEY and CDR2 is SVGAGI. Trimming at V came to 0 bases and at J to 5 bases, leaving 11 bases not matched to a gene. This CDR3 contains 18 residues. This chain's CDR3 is CASSYSPKTSGRGDEQYF. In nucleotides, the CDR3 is TGTGCCAGCAGTTACTCCCCTAAGACTAGCGGGAGAGGGGACGAGCAGTACTTC.

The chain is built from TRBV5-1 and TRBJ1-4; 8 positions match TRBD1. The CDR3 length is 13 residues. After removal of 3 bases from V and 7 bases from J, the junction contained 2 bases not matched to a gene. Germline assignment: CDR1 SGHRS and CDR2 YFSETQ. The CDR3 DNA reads TGCGCCAGCAGCTCGACAGGGGCTGAAAAACTGTTTTTT. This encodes CASSSTGAEKLFF.

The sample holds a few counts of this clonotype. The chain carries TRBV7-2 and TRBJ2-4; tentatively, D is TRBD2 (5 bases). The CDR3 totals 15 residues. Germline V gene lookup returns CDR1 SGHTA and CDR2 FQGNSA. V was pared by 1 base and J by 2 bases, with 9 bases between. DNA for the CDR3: TGTGCCAGCAGCTTAGGTTCTAGCTCCAAAAACATTCAGTACTTC. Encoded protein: CASSLGSSSKNIQYF.

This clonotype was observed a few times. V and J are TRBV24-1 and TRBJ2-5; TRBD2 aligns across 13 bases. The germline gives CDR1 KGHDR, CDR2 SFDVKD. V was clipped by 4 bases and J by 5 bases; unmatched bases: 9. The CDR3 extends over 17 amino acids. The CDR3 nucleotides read TGTGCCACCAGTGAACTTGGACTAGCGGGAGTGTCGGAGACCCAGTACTTC. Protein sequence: CATSELGLAGVSETQYF.

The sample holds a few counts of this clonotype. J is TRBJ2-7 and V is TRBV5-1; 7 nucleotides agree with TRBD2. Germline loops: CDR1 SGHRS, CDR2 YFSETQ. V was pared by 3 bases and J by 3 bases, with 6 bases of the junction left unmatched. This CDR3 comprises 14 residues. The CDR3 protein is CASSSFGGSYEQYF. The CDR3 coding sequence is TGCGCCAGCAGCTCGTTCGGCGGGAGCTACGAGCAGTACTTC.

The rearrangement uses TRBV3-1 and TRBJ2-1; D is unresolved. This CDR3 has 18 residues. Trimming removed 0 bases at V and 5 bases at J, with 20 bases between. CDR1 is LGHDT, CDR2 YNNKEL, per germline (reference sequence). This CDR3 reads CASSQDPRAKGIHNEQFF. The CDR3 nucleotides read TGTGCCAGCAGCCAAGATCCCCGAGCGAAAGGGATCCACAATGAGCAGTTCTTC.

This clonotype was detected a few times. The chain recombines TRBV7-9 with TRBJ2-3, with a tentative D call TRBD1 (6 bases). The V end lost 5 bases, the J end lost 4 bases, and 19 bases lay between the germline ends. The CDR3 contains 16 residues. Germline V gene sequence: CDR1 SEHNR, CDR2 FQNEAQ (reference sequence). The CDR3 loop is CASSQIDRKRSDTQYF. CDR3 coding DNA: TGTGCCAGCAGCCAGATAGACAGGAAGAGGTCAGATACGCAGTATTTT.

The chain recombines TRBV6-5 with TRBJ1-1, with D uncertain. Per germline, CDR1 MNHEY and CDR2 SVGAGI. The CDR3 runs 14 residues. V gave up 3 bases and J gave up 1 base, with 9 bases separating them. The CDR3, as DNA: TGTGCCAGCAGTTATGGGAGGTCGAACACTGAAGCTTTCTTT. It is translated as CASSYGRSNTEAFF.

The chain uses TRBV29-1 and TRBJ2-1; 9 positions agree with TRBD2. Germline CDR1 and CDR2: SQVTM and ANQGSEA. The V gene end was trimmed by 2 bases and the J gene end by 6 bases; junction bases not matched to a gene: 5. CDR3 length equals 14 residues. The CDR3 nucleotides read TGCAGCGTTGAAAAAGGACTAGCGCGCAATGAGCAGTTCTTC. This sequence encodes CSVEKGLARNEQFF.